Sequencing of this TCR beta chain was carried out in a study of shared clonotypes between healthy human individuals. Turning to the study itself: Researchers assigned three CD4 naive, three CD4 memory, two CD8 naive and one CD8 memory plate to each donor.

In the original processing: Filtering differed because ImmunoSEQ produced junction-only sequences that carried no quality scores. TCRdb's copy holds only in-frame clones and misses some; the assay was immunoSEQ multiplex PCR. The V and J calls and clone size were taken over from that table, and D and trimming were inferred from the DNA. Among about 2.4 million clones listed, approximately 92% were seen once. Naive CD45RA+ and memory CD45RA-negative subsets were split from CD4+ cells. Trimming removed 6 bases at V and 8 bases at J, with 8 bases between. The CDR3 has 12 amino acids. Germline V gene data show CDR1 as MDHEN and CDR2 as SYDVKM.

The chain couples TRBV28 to TRBJ1-6, with no clear D. The sequence derives from a man between 18 and 35 years old in good health. Source material: naive CD4+ T cells sorted from blood. Subset in this sample: CD45RA+ positively selected. CDR3 residues: CASSLTYSPLHF. CDR3 bases: TGTGCCAGCAGCCTCACGTATTCACCCCTCCACTTT.